Sequencing of this TCR beta chain was carried out in a study of T-cell memory formation after mild COVID-19. After removal of 2 bases from V and 6 bases from J, the junction contained 7 bases not matched to a gene. This CDR3 has 16 residues. The germline V gene has CDR1 MRHNA and CDR2 SNTAGT. TCRdb re-derived calls from the 5' RACE reads in MiXCR, one entry per CDR3 protein. The sample has around 150,000 distinct CDR3 sequences, 25% to 40% seen once. V is TRBV6-4 and J is TRBJ2-2; 9 bases fit TRBD1. The TCR originated in an adult woman who had mild COVID-19 (a few samples of this study predate the infection). Cell type and time point are not known. The sequencing input was PBMCs or a T cell subset sorted from them (not recorded which). CDR3 sequence reads: CASSDDGTGHPGELFF. The CDR3, as DNA: TGTGCCAGCAGTGACGACGGGACAGGGCACCCCGGGGAGCTGTTTTTT.